This entry lists 22 T cell receptor beta chains sequenced from one sample in a study of post-analysis software for immune sequencing data (dated by TCRdb to the mid-2010s). Broad study findings and their caveats: Significantly higher frequencies in patients than in controls were found for roughly 5 TRBV segments, including TRBV5-6, TRBV5-1 and TRBV20-1.

The method was PCR. Sequencer: Illumina HiSeq 2500. Unique molecular identifiers were incorporated into TCR beta cDNA libraries to reduce PCR and sequencing biases. TCRdb itself trimmed the public reads at Q25 with fastp, ran MiXCR and retained productive beta chains. Rows are unified per CDR3 protein, each entry keeping the most common DNA and genes. The sample profile shows 600,000 to 700,000 distinct CDR3 sequences; 59% of them were found once. About 11% of the sample lies in the top ten. The antigens of these receptors remain unknown. What was sequenced was blood. These receptors originate from a girl aged 2 to 9 with multiple sclerosis.

In this sample, this clonotype turned up once. The chain uses TRBV20-1 and TRBJ2-3, with D uncertain. Per germline, CDR1 DFQATT and CDR2 SNEGSKA (reference sequence). Trimming stripped 4 bases from V and 11 bases from J, with 22 bases between. There are 14 residues in the CDR3. The CDR3 sequence is CSAKGPSSEFRQYF. In DNA form, the CDR3 reads TGCAGTGCTAAGGGCCCCTCGAGCGAATTCCGGCAGTATTTT.

The chain combines TRBV6-5 with TRBJ2-7; TRBD1 aligns across 11 bases. J gave up 7 bases and V 9 bases, and 14 bases lay outside the gene matches. CDR1 MNHEY and CDR2 SVGAGI come from the germline V gene. The CDR3 sequence is 15 residues long. In DNA form, the CDR3 reads TGTGCCAGTAGGACCTCCGGGACAGGGGGTGGGGAGCAGTACTTC. Translated: CASRTSGTGGGEQYF.

The rearrangement links TRBV9 to TRBJ2-3, with D perhaps matching TRBD1 (5 bases). Germline CDR1 and CDR2: SGDLS and YYNGEE. Trimming took 3 bases from V and 5 from J, leaving 10 bases between them. The CDR3 extends over 13 amino acids. CDR3 DNA sequence: TGTGCCAGCAGCGCTCAGGGTCAAGATACGCAGTATTTT. Amino acid sequence: CASSAQGQDTQYF.

This clonotype showed up just a few times. The genes are TRBV18 and TRBJ2-7; no clear D. The J call is doubtful: the DNA matches TRBJ2-5 better. The length of the CDR3 is 12 residues. The germline V gene encodes CDR1 KGHSH and CDR2 LQKENI. The CDR3 region has the DNA TGTGCCAGCTCAGCGTTCCAAGAGACCCAGTACTTC. It is translated as CASSAFQETQYF.

The chain joins TRBV2 to TRBJ1-2; D is unresolved. The CDR3 runs 12 residues. The germline CDR1 and CDR2 sequences are SNHLY and FYNNEI. Trimming pared 6 bases from V and 5 bases from J, leaving 10 bases between. The DNA for the CDR3 is TGTGCCAGCAGGGCCGGCCTATATGGCTACACCTTC. This gives the protein CASRAGLYGYTF. The full variable domain, completed using reference TRBV2 and TRBJ1-2, is EPEVTQTPSHQVTQMGQEVILRCVPISNHLYFYWYRQILGQKVEFLVSFYNNEISEKSEIFDDQFSVERPDGSNFTLKIRSTKLEDSAMYFCASRAGLYGYTFGSGTRLTVV.

This rearrangement joins TRBV29-1 to TRBJ2-5, with 7 bases matching TRBD1. The CDR3 extends over 13 amino acids. V lost 8 bases, J lost 3 bases, and 9 bases stayed unmatched. In germline, CDR1 is SQVTM, CDR2 ANQGSEA. CDR3 in amino acids: CSIGQAWEETQYF. Written as DNA, the CDR3 is TGCAGCATTGGACAGGCATGGGAAGAGACCCAGTACTTC.

J is TRBJ2-5 and V is TRBV7-9; TRBD1 agrees at 8 bases. This CDR3 contains 16 residues. Germline trimming cut 0 bases from V and 4 bases from J; bases unmatched to any gene: 7. Germline V gene sequence: CDR1 SEHNR, CDR2 FQNEAQ (reference sequence). CDR3 sequence: CASSLALGQGRETQYF. The CDR3 DNA reads TGTGCCAGCAGCTTAGCGCTTGGACAGGGTCGAGAGACCCAGTACTTC.

CDR3: CASSPVQGGNEQYF. The CDR3 DNA reads TGTGCCAGCAGCCCAGTACAGGGGGGCAACGAGCAGTACTTC. The chain carries TRBV6-6 and TRBJ2-7; 8 bases are a match to TRBD1. V was pared by 6 bases and J by 5 bases, with 9 bases of the junction left unmatched. Germline assignment: CDR1 MNHNY and CDR2 SVGAGI (reference sequence). The CDR3 contains 14 residues.

V usage is TRBV6-2 or TRBV6-3 and J usage is TRBJ1-1; 8 positions agree with TRBD1. V gave up 5 bases and J gave up 5 bases; unmatched junction bases: 10. The CDR3 is 15 amino acids. Germline assignment: CDR1 MNHEY and CDR2 SVGEGT. CDR3 coding DNA: TGTGCCAGCAGTAACCGGGACAGGCTGGGAACTGAAGCTTTCTTT. Protein: CASSNRDRLGTEAFF.

The chain uses TRBV29-1 and TRBJ1-4, with D perhaps matching TRBD1 (5 bases). The germline gives CDR1 SQVTM, CDR2 ANQGSEA. The CDR3 contains 13 residues. Trimming cost V 5 bases and J 4 bases, with 11 bases left between them. CDR3 in amino acids: CSVSDSLNEKLFF. The CDR3 DNA reads TGCAGCGTTTCCGACAGTCTTAATGAAAAACTGTTTTTT.

The chain is built from TRBV15 and TRBJ1-5; D is possibly TRBD1 (5 bases). The CDR3 runs 15 residues. Per the germline V gene, CDR1 is LNHNV and CDR2 is YYDKDF (reference sequence). The ends were cut back, 3 bases at V and 3 bases at J, with 12 bases in the middle. The CDR3, as DNA: TGTGCCACCAGCAGTCTACAGGTTTTCAATCAGCCCCAGCATTTT. It codes for CATSSLQVFNQPQHF.

V is TRBV5-5 and J is TRBJ2-6; D might be TRBD2 (6 bases). This CDR3 has 15 residues. Per the germline V gene, CDR1 is SGHKS and CDR2 is YYEKEE (reference sequence). V lost 4 bases and J lost 3, with 11 bases in between. CDR3 nucleotides: TGTGCCAGCAGCGCGGCGGGGAGTGGGGCCAACGTCCTGACTTTC. Its protein is CASSAAGSGANVLTF.

The chain carries TRBV5-1 and TRBJ2-1; 9 bases align to TRBD1. This CDR3 has 15 residues. Losses at the gene ends were 3 bases for V and 4 bases for J; bases not matched to a gene: 5. The germline gives CDR1 SGHRS, CDR2 YFSETQ. CDR3 sequence: CASSWGDREYNEQFF. The CDR3 nucleotides read TGCGCCAGCAGCTGGGGGGACAGGGAGTACAATGAGCAGTTCTTC. Full variable domain (outside the CDR3, taken from reference TRBV5-1 and TRBJ2-1): KAGVTQTPRYLIKTRGQQVTLSCSPISGHRSVSWYQQTPGQGLQFLFEYFSETQRNKGNFPGRFSGRQFSNSRSEMNVSTLELGDSALYLCASSWGDREYNEQFFGPGTRLTVL.

The chain couples TRBV6-4 to TRBJ2-7; 8 bases agree with TRBD2. CDR1 is MRHNA, CDR2 SNTAGT, per germline. After removal of 0 bases from V and 5 bases from J, the junction contained 12 bases not matched to a gene. This CDR3 is 17 amino acids long. CDR3 sequence (DNA): TGTGCCAGCAGTGACTCGGTACCTGGGACTAGTAGTGACGAGCAGTACTTC. Its translation: CASSDSVPGTSSDEQYF.

The chain combines TRBV11-2 with TRBJ2-7, with a possible D match to TRBD1 (6 bases). V lost 2 bases, J lost 5 bases, and 13 bases lay in between. This CDR3 has 14 residues. In germline, CDR1 is SGHAT, CDR2 FQNNGV. The CDR3 loop is CASSLTRGADEQYF. The CDR3 DNA reads as TGTGCCAGCAGCTTAACCAGGGGAGCGGACGAGCAGTACTTC. The full variable domain, in which reference TRBV11-2 and TRBJ2-7 provide the parts outside the CDR3, is EAGVAQSPRYKIIEKRQSVAFWCNPISGHATLYWYQQILGQGPKLLIQFQNNGVVDDSQLPKDRFSAERLKGVDSTLKIQPAKLEDSAVYLCASSLTRGADEQYFGPGTRLTVT.

The gene calls are TRBV6-5 and TRBJ1-5, with TRBD1 matching 7 bases. V lost 6 bases to trimming and J lost 4 bases; unmatched junction nucleotides: 3. Per the germline V gene, CDR1 is MNHEY and CDR2 is SVGAGI. The CDR3 is 13 amino acids. CDR3 nucleotide sequence: TGTGCCAGCAGGACAGGGTGGAATCAGCCCCAGCATTTT. It encodes CASRTGWNQPQHF.

This clonotype was counted only a few times. The rearrangement uses TRBV6-1 and TRBJ2-7; TRBD2 matches at 7 bases. Germline V gene lookup returns CDR1 MNHNS and CDR2 SASEGT. The CDR3 length is 14 residues. Trimming took 2 bases from V and 4 from J; bases not matched to a gene: 5. CDR3 coding DNA: TGTGCCAGCAGTGAACCCGGCGGGGGTTACGAGCAGTACTTC. Its translation: CASSEPGGGYEQYF.

The chain employs TRBV4-2 and TRBJ1-1, with D uncertain. The CDR3 runs to 16 residues. V dropped 1 base and J dropped 3 bases, with 15 bases sitting between them. CDR1 LGHNA and CDR2 YNFKEQ come from the germline V gene. CDR3 sequence (DNA): TGTGCCAGCAGCCAAGGAGACATCTCCGGGTACACTGAAGCTTTCTTT. This gives the protein CASSQGDISGYTEAFF.

The chain couples TRBV7-9 to TRBJ2-5, with TRBD2 matching over 15 bases. V shed 1 base, J shed 2 bases, and the junction held 2 bases outside the gene matches. Germline CDR1 reads SEHNR; CDR2 reads FQNEAQ (reference sequence). The CDR3 totals 17 residues. The CDR3: CASSLDGLAGGQETQYF. CDR3 DNA: TGTGCCAGCAGCTTAGACGGACTAGCGGGGGGGCAAGAGACCCAGTACTTC.

V is TRBV7-2 and J is TRBJ2-1; D remains unclear. Trimming removed 5 bases at V and 3 bases at J, with 14 bases between. CDR1 and CDR2 from the germline V gene are SGHTA and FQGNSA. The CDR3 consists of 15 residues. CDR3 amino acids: CASSLRHSVYNEQFF. For the CDR3, the DNA is TGTGCCAGCAGCCTAAGACATTCAGTCTACAATGAGCAGTTCTTC.

The chain employs TRBV7-2 and TRBJ1-1; D ambiguous. Germline V lookup: CDR1 SGHTA, CDR2 FQGNSA. Trimming took off 5 bases at V and 1 base at J, with 5 bases between the two ends. The CDR3 totals 12 residues. This chain's CDR3 is CASSGPNTEAFF. The CDR3 DNA reads as TGTGCCAGCAGCGGCCCGAACACTGAAGCTTTCTTT. Full variable domain (missing parts from reference TRBV7-2 and TRBJ1-1): GAGVSQSPSNKVTEKGKDVELRCDPISGHTALYWYRQSLGQGLEFLIYFQGNSAPDKSGLPSDRFSAERTGGSVSTLTIQRTQQEDSAVYLCASSGPNTEAFFGQGTRLTVV.

The J gene is TRBJ2-3, the V gene TRBV20-1; tentatively, D is TRBD1 or TRBD2 (5 bases each). Germline lookup yields CDR1 DFQATT and CDR2 SNEGSKA (reference sequence). V was clipped by 6 bases and J by 4 bases, with 11 bases between them. This CDR3 comprises 12 residues. The CDR3 DNA sequence: TGCAGTGCAGGGGAGAGGGCAGATACGCAGTATTTT. Translating gives CSAGERADTQYF.